This passage covers 16 T cell receptor beta chains from one sample sequenced in a study of blood T cell repertoires in COVID-19. TCRdb's copy holds only in-frame clones and misses some; the assay was immunoSEQ multiplex PCR. The sample includes about 320,000 clones, around 90% of them seen just once. Sequenced input: peripheral blood. Receptors were obtained from a man aged 18-30 years who had recovered from COVID-19.

The V and J genes are TRBV19 and TRBJ1-1, with D hard to call. This CDR3 has 12 amino acids. Per germline, CDR1 LNHDA and CDR2 SQIVND (reference sequence). Deletions cut 5 bases from V and 11 bases from J, with 15 bases between. In DNA, the CDR3 is TGTGCCAGTAGTCTGGACCCCGGGAGGGCTTTCTTT. Protein sequence: CASSLDPGRAFF.

The chain couples TRBV29-1 to TRBJ2-1; weak D call: TRBD2 (5 bases). Trimming left V 0 bases short and J 2 bases short, with 11 bases between. Germline values: CDR1 SQVTM, CDR2 ANQGSEA. The CDR3 is made up of 15 amino acids. The CDR3: CSVEDRGSPYNEQFF. In DNA form, the CDR3 reads TGCAGCGTTGAAGATCGGGGTTCTCCCTACAATGAGCAGTTCTTC.

The chain recombines TRBV2 with TRBJ2-7; maybe TRBD2 (5 bases). Germline CDR1 SNHLY, CDR2 FYNNEI. V was shortened by 0 bases and J by 5 bases, with 5 bases between the two germline ends. This CDR3 comprises 12 residues. CDR3 nucleotide sequence: TGTGCCAGCAGTGAAGCCGGGAACGAGCAGTACTTC. Translated: CASSEAGNEQYF. The full variable domain, with the rest looked up from reference TRBV2 and TRBJ2-7, is EPEVTQTPSHQVTQMGQEVILRCVPISNHLYFYWYRQILGQKVEFLVSFYNNEISEKSEIFDDQFSVERPDGSNFTLKIRSTKLEDSAMYFCASSEAGNEQYFGPGTRLTVT.

The chain employs TRBV5-1 and TRBJ2-3; no firm D call. This CDR3 contains 13 residues. Trimming removed 5 bases from V and 0 bases from J, with 7 bases in between. Germline CDR1 reads SGHRS; CDR2 reads YFSETQ. This chain's CDR3 is CASRRTSTDTQYF. In DNA, the CDR3 is TGCGCCAGCAGGCGCACTAGCACAGATACGCAGTATTTT.

This sequence joins TRBV6-2 or TRBV6-3 and TRBJ2-7, with D uncertain. This CDR3 has 14 amino acids. Per the germline V gene, CDR1 is MNHEY and CDR2 is SVGEGT. Between the trimmed V and J ends, which lost 0 bases and 1 base, there was a span of 7 bases. For the CDR3, the DNA is TGTGCCAGCAGTTACTCAGGCAGGTCCTACGAGCAGTACTTC. It yields the protein CASSYSGRSYEQYF.

The chain is built from TRBV30 and TRBJ1-3; D is perhaps TRBD1 (6 bases). Germline loops: CDR1 GTSNPN, CDR2 SVGIG (reference sequence). V lost 1 base to trimming and J lost 3 bases, with 13 bases between them. The CDR3 consists of 15 residues. The CDR3 bases are TGTGCCTGGAGTGGGGGACAATCACTTGGAAACACCATATATTTT. Translating gives CAWSGGQSLGNTIYF.

The chain links TRBV3-1 (or the pseudogene TRBV3-2) to TRBJ1-6; D gene uncertain. Germline CDR1 is LGHDT and CDR2 is YNNKEL (reference sequence). Trimming removed 0 bases at V and 8 bases at J, with 8 bases between. This CDR3 contains 14 residues. For the CDR3, the DNA is TGTGCCAGCAGCCAAGATGCCGGGGATTCACCCCTCCACTTT. Its protein product is CASSQDAGDSPLHF.

The chain has TRBV19 and TRBJ2-5, with 8 bases fitting TRBD1. The germline gives CDR1 LNHDA, CDR2 SQIVND (reference sequence). V dropped 4 bases and J dropped 4; count of bases not matched to a gene: 8. This CDR3 has 15 amino acids. The CDR3 DNA reads TGTGCCAGTAGTACCGGACAGGGCCTGCCAGAGACCCAGTACTTC. It encodes CASSTGQGLPETQYF.

This chain uses TRBV27 with TRBJ1-5; D ambiguous. Trimming cost V 5 bases and J 4 bases, with 21 bases left between them. Germline CDR1 reads MNHEY; CDR2 reads SMNVEV (reference sequence). The CDR3 totals 17 residues. The CDR3 here is CASSPRGSVDRNQPQHF. The CDR3 bases are TGTGCCAGCAGTCCCCGAGGCAGCGTAGACCGAAATCAGCCCCAGCATTTT.

The V and J genes are TRBV29-1 and TRBJ1-1, with 7 bases identical to TRBD1. This CDR3 contains 14 residues. From germline, CDR1 is SQVTM and CDR2 ANQGSEA. V lost 4 bases, J lost 0 bases, and 5 bases stayed unmatched. CDR3 sequence (DNA): TGCAGCGTTGCCCGGACAGGACTGAACACTGAAGCTTTCTTT. The encoded protein is CSVARTGLNTEAFF.

This clone appeared a single time. The chain carries TRBV19 and TRBJ1-1, with D possibly TRBD1 on 5 matching bases. V lost 6 bases and J lost 5, with 13 bases in between. Germline lookup yields CDR1 LNHDA and CDR2 SQIVND (reference sequence). The CDR3 runs to 13 residues. The DNA of the CDR3 is TGTGCCAGTAGAGACGCAGGGATGACTGAAGCTTTCTTT. As protein: CASRDAGMTEAFF.

The rearrangement uses TRBV19 and TRBJ1-6; D is possibly TRBD1 (6 bases). The CDR3 loop spans 16 amino acids. V was pared by 5 bases and J by 9 bases, with 20 bases between. Germline assignment: CDR1 LNHDA and CDR2 SQIVND (reference sequence). The CDR3 here is CASSLSDRTHFSPLHF. The CDR3 coding sequence is TGTGCCAGTAGTTTATCCGACAGGACTCATTTTTCACCCCTCCACTTT.

This chain joins TRBV1 and TRBJ2-4; TRBD2 reflects the table's D call only, with no check against the DNA. TRBV1 is assigned pseudogene status. The CDR3 is 15 residues long. CDR3 nucleotides: TGCACCAGCAGCCTCGGGGAGTTAGCCAAAAACATTCAGTACTTC. Its protein is CTSSLGELAKNIQYF.

V is TRBV7-3 and J is TRBJ1-1; D perhaps matches TRBD1 (5 bases). Germline assignment: CDR1 SGHTA and CDR2 FQGTGA. V was clipped by 5 bases and J by 3 bases, with 16 bases between them. This CDR3 contains 15 residues. CDR3: CASSLSPDSYTEAFF. As DNA, the CDR3 is TGTGCCAGCAGCCTTAGTCCTGACAGTTACACTGAAGCTTTCTTT.

For this clone: This sequence may be a read error, since a much larger clone differs from it by one base. This rearrangement joins TRBV2 to TRBJ1-6; 10 nucleotides line up with TRBD1. The CDR3 totals 15 residues. Trimming took 6 bases from V and 5 from J; bases not matched to a gene: 4. Germline assignment: CDR1 SNHLY and CDR2 FYNNEI. The CDR3 region is CASSAGTGDNSPLHF. In DNA form, the CDR3 reads TGTGCCAGCAGCGCCGGGACAGGGGATAATTCACCCCTCCACTTT. The full variable domain, completed using reference TRBV2 and TRBJ1-6, is EPEVTQTPSHQVTQMGQEVILRCVPISNHLYFYWYRQILGQKVEFLVSFYNNEISEKSEIFDDQFSVERPDGSNFTLKIRSTKLEDSAMYFCASSAGTGDNSPLHFGNGTRLTVT.

A single count supports this clone. Other nucleotide sequences in the sample specify the same CDR3. The genes are TRBV7-8 and TRBJ1-5, with 8 bases matching TRBD1. The CDR3 has 15 residues. V was clipped by 5 bases and J by 1 base; unmatched bases: 4. Germline V CDR1 and CDR2: SGHVS, FQNEAQ. The CDR3: CASSPGTGSNQPQHF. In nucleotides, the CDR3 is TGTGCCAGCAGCCCCGGGACAGGCAGCAATCAGCCCCAGCATTTT.